This T cell receptor beta chain stems from a study of CD8+CD57+ T cells in acquired aplastic anemia. The germline CDR1 and CDR2 sequences are MDHEN and SYDVKM. CDR3 length: 14 residues. The use of genomic DNA as template underpinned the TCR beta VDJ and CDR3 profiling. From the reads, TCRdb called clonotypes with MiXCR, one entry per CDR3 protein. This sample has 300,000 or so distinct CDR3 sequences, with roughly 50% found just once. Turning to this clonotype: Germline is not matched at one junction end, which may reflect a read error.

The chain recombines TRBV28 with TRBJ1-2; tentatively, D is TRBD1 (6 bases). The source material was sorted CD4+, CD8+, or CD8+CD57+ T cells (not recorded which) from PBMCs. The sequence was obtained from a human donor with severe aplastic anemia or a healthy control (not recorded which). CDR3 DNA sequence: TGTGCCAGCAGTACCCTCTTCGGGGGCTGGGGCTGCACCTTC. It translates to CASSTLFGGWGCTF.